This T cell receptor (beta chain) is from a study of identical twins. This clonotype was counted between two and nine times. MiXCR, applied by TCRdb to the 5' RACE reads, yields one record per CDR3 protein. This sample yields roughly 720,000 distinct CDR3 sequences, of which around a sixth are seen a single time; around 13% belongs to the top ten. This sample also belongs to another study, concerning T cells expressing NK-cell markers.

The origin of this receptor is a young woman in good health. Sequencing was performed on PBMCs.

The CDR3 DNA sequence: TGTGCCAGCAGCTTGGAACTAGCGGGAGCCACCGGGGAGCTGTTTTTT. Its translation: CASSLELAGATGELFF. The chain carries TRBV7-2 and TRBJ2-2, with 11 bases aligning to TRBD2. Looked up from germline, CDR1 is SGHTA and CDR2 is FQGNSA. J was trimmed by 4 bases and V by 3 bases; bases with no gene match: 4. The CDR3 contains 16 residues.